This T cell receptor beta chain was sequenced in a study of spatial heterogeneity in lung cancer. Turning to the study itself: Alpha-chain sequences were detected in numbers that were consistently lower than beta-chain sequences. Combinations of a unique TCR and a UMI were tallied in raw reads, and on average each appeared more than ten times.

Germline V gene lookup returns CDR1 SGHTA and CDR2 FQGNSA. V lost 7 bases to trimming and J lost 4 bases, with 13 bases between them. The CDR3 runs 13 residues. Specified time point: sample taken at primary tumor resection. No cell sorting; template was whole RNA from tumor, lung tissue or PBMC. The cohort: approximately 66 early-stage, untreated non-small cell lung cancer patients. TCRdb passed the 5' RACE reads through MiXCR, listing each CDR3 protein once. The sample has tens of thousands of distinct CDR3 sequences, around 5.8% seen once; the top ten hold roughly 12%. This sequence joins TRBV7-2 and TRBJ1-2, with D perhaps matching TRBD1 (6 bases). Sequences were derived from PBMCs, sampled at surgery. The sequence derives from a male donor with early-stage non-small cell lung cancer. The CDR3 DNA follows: TGTGCCAGCAATCTCAGGGGAAGCTATGGCTACACCTTC. It is translated as CASNLRGSYGYTF.